Presented here are 21 T cell receptor beta chains from one specimen sequenced in a study of T cell clonality in common variable immunodeficiency. The study's findings and limits: In common variable immunodeficiency, TCR beta chains reportedly carried fewer deletions and N-nucleotide insertions.

Here immunoSEQ multiplex PCR was the method, and the copy in TCRdb shows in-frame clones only, minus some. The sample yields 15,000 to 20,000 clones, without any singletons. What these receptors recognize is not known. The sequenced sample was peripheral blood mononuclear cells. The receptors here all came from a human donor with common variable immunodeficiency.

There are many counts of this clone. Read sequence stops 3 residues before the CDR3 end, and the germline J gene provides the missing end. The rearrangement joins TRBV7-3 to TRBJ2-6; 10 bases fit TRBD1. The CDR3 covers 18 residues. The V gene's germline CDR1 is SGHTA and CDR2 FQGTGA. V shed 1 base and J 0 bases; nucleotides not matched to a gene: 3. CDR3 amino acids: CASSLRQGALSGANVLTF. CDR3 DNA, as far as it was read: TGTGCCAGCAGCTTAAGACAGGGGGCTCTCTCTGGGGCCAACGTC.

In this sample, this clone turned up many times. The read ends 3 residues early relative to the CDR3; the germline J gene fills the gap. The rearrangement uses TRBV28 and TRBJ2-2; D is possibly TRBD2 (5 bases). CDR3 size: 14 residues. Trimming cost V 9 bases and J 3 bases, with 14 bases left between them. Looked up from germline, CDR1 is MDHEN and CDR2 is SYDVKM. The sequenced CDR3 bases are TGTGCCAGAACCTTTTTGAGGGACACCGGGGAG. Translation: CARTFLRDTGE. The CDR3, in full, reads CARTFLRDTGELFF.

This clone was seen at least ten times. Coverage ceases 3 residues before the CDR3 finishes, and the germline J gene fills in the end. The V and J genes are TRBV5-5 and TRBJ2-3, with TRBD2 matching 11 bases. Trimming cost V 3 bases and J 1 base; bases outside gene matches: 1. The CDR3 contains 15 residues. CDR1 is SGHKS and CDR2 is YYEKEE in the germline V gene (reference sequence). The CDR3 DNA, read in part, is TGTGCCAGCAGCTGGGGACTAGCGGGCACAGATACG. It codes for CASSWGLAGTDT. The CDR3 reads in full as CASSWGLAGTDTQYF.

This clone occurred many times. Read data end 3 residues before the CDR3 end; the end is taken from the germline J gene. V and J are TRBV2 and TRBJ1-1; D might be TRBD1 (5 bases). This CDR3 region has 13 residues. CDR1 is SNHLY, CDR2 FYNNEI, per germline. V gave up 4 bases and J gave up 4 bases, with 10 bases separating them. The CDR3 loop reads CASSVREGTEAFF. Partial CDR3 DNA: TGTGCCAGCAGTGTCAGGGAGGGCACTGAA.

This clone was counted many times. The read comes to an end 3 residues before the CDR3 does, leaving the germline J gene to fill in the end. This chain uses TRBV4-1 with TRBJ2-7; D possibly corresponds to TRBD1 (6 bases). Trimming removed 1 base at V and 1 base at J, with 11 bases between. The CDR3 is made up of 15 amino acids. Germline assignment: CDR1 MGHRA and CDR2 YSYEKL. The sequenced CDR3 bases are TGCGCCAGCAGCCAAGCTGGGGGCAGATCCTACGAG. Translation gives CASSQAGGRSYE. Given in full, the CDR3 is CASSQAGGRSYEQYF.

Only a few counts were recorded for this clone. The sequenced fragment ends 3 residues before the CDR3 boundary, so the rest is inferred from the germline J gene. The chain links TRBV18 to TRBJ2-5; 11 nucleotides line up with TRBD2. J was trimmed by 5 bases and V by 8 bases; bases with no gene match: 7. Germline V gene sequence: CDR1 KGHSH, CDR2 LQKENI. The CDR3 is 14 residues long. The part of the CDR3 DNA that was read is TGTGCCAGCAACCTAGCGGGAGGAGGTGAGACC. Amino acid sequence: CASNLAGGGET. The whole CDR3 sequence reads CASNLAGGGETQYF.

The CDR3 region is CASSLSTGKVGYTF. CDR3 DNA (partial): TGTGCCAGCAGCCTCTCGACAGGGAAGGTTGGC. The chain joins TRBV11-2 to TRBJ1-2; 7 bases match TRBD1. The read terminates 3 residues ahead of where the CDR3 ends, so the germline J gene completes it. CDR1 and CDR2 from the germline V gene are SGHAT and FQNNGV. J lost 7 bases, V lost 5 bases, and 10 bases had no gene match. The CDR3 is 14 residues long. The full variable domain, rest sourced from reference TRBV11-2 and TRBJ1-2, is EAGVAQSPRYKIIEKRQSVAFWCNPISGHATLYWYQQILGQGPKLLIQFQNNGVVDDSQLPKDRFSAERLKGVDSTLKIQPAKLEDSAVYLCASSLSTGKVGYTFGSGTRLTVV.

This clone was seen at least ten times. Read coverage stops 3 residues before the CDR3 terminus; the germline J gene supplies the remainder. The V and J genes are TRBV19 and TRBJ2-1; the match to TRBD2 covers 10 bases. CDR1 and CDR2 (germline): LNHDA, SQIVND (reference sequence). With 4 bases clipped from V and 8 bases from J, the junction kept 11 bases outside the gene matches. The CDR3 totals 16 residues. The CDR3 protein is CASSRGSSGRLYEQFF. Partial CDR3 DNA: TGTGCCAGTAGTAGAGGGAGTAGCGGGAGGCTCTATGAG.

As regards this clone: A far larger clone is one nucleotide away, so this likely arose from a read error. With the read ending 3 residues before the CDR3 end, the germline J gene is used to fill in that end. J is TRBJ2-1 and V is TRBV7-9; TRBD2 matches at 8 bases. With V trimmed by 2 bases and J by 6 bases, 6 bases remained unmatched. The CDR3 extends over 15 amino acids. Germline V gene lookup returns CDR1 SEHNR and CDR2 FQNEAQ (reference sequence). This CDR3 reads CASSLRSAGGNEQFF. CDR3 DNA, as far as it was read: TGTGCCAGCAGCTTAAGGTCTGCGGGGGGCAATGAG.

This clone was recorded at least ten times. The read terminates 3 residues before the CDR3 end, so the remaining end is supplied by the germline J gene. This sequence joins TRBV5-1 and TRBJ2-2, with 8 nucleotides matching TRBD2. V dropped 0 bases and J dropped 4; count of bases not matched to a gene: 2. Germline CDR1 SGHRS, CDR2 YFSETQ. The CDR3 consists of 15 residues. CDR3 residues: CASSLASGGTGELFF. CDR3 DNA (partial): TGCGCCAGCAGCTTGGCCAGCGGGGGCACCGGGGAG.

This clone has a count of ten or more. Read data end 3 residues before the CDR3 end; the end is taken from the germline J gene. V usage is TRBV2 and J usage is TRBJ1-3, with 7 bases lining up with TRBD1. Germline-derived CDR1 and CDR2 are SNHLY and FYNNEI. V shed 4 bases, J shed 3 bases, and the junction held 12 bases outside the gene matches. The CDR3 has 17 residues. Partial CDR3 DNA: TGTGCCAGCAGTGGGTTGGGACAGTCGGCCTTTGGAAACACC. The encoded protein is CASSGLGQSAFGNT. The entire CDR3 protein reads CASSGLGQSAFGNTIYF.

This clone has a handful of counts. The CDR3 is cut off 3 residues early in the read; its end comes from the germline J gene. The rearrangement uses TRBV18 and TRBJ2-1, with D perhaps TRBD2 (5 bases). CDR3 length: 16 residues. Germline values: CDR1 KGHSH, CDR2 LQKENI. Deletions cut 2 bases from V and 2 bases from J, with 13 bases between. Incomplete CDR3 DNA: TGTGCCAGCTCACCAGTTGGAGGCGGCACCTACAATGAG. This encodes CASSPVGGGTYNE. The whole CDR3 sequence is CASSPVGGGTYNEQFF.

This clone was seen many times. The read terminates 3 residues ahead of where the CDR3 ends, so the germline J gene completes it. The chain uses TRBV5-1 and TRBJ1-1; possibly TRBD1 for D (6 bases). CDR1 and CDR2 from the germline V gene are SGHRS and YFSETQ. V shed 4 bases and J shed 3 bases, with 22 bases lying between them. The CDR3 has 17 amino acids. CDR3 region: CASSPKQGPDVDTEAFF. The CDR3 bases that were read are TGCGCCAGCAGCCCAAAACAGGGTCCGGATGTGGACACTGAA.

Ten or more counts support this clone. The CDR3 extends 3 residues past the end of the read, so its final part is completed from the germline J gene. The rearrangement uses TRBV7-2 and TRBJ2-1, with a possible D match to TRBD1 (6 bases). CDR1 SGHTA and CDR2 FQGNSA come from the germline V gene. Trimming cost V 6 bases and J 0 bases, with 9 bases left between them. The CDR3 has 14 amino acids. CDR3 amino acids: CASRQGSSYNEQFF. The CDR3 DNA, read in part, is TGTGCCAGCAGACAGGGTAGCTCCTACAATGAG.

This clone was detected many times. The DNA ends 3 residues before the CDR3 does, and the rest of the CDR3 is filled in from the germline J gene. The rearrangement joins TRBV28 to TRBJ1-1, with D possibly matching TRBD1 (5 bases). The V end was cut by 6 bases, the J end by 0 bases, with 14 bases between. The CDR3 runs 15 residues. Germline V CDR1 and CDR2: MDHEN, SYDVKM. CDR3 sequence: CASRPDSPLNTEAFF. The covered CDR3 bases are TGTGCCAGCAGGCCTGACAGCCCACTGAACACTGAA.

This clone has ten or more counts. The read comes to an end 3 residues before the CDR3 does, leaving the germline J gene to fill in the end. This sequence joins TRBV30 and TRBJ2-7; TRBD2 agrees at 14 bases. Germline V gene sequence: CDR1 GTSNPN, CDR2 SVGIG (reference sequence). The CDR3 loop spans 16 amino acids. The V segment lost 0 bases and the J segment 5 bases; nucleotides outside the gene matches: 6. Incomplete CDR3 DNA: TGTGCCTGGAGTGTATCGGGACTAGCGGGAGTAGACGAG. It yields the protein CAWSVSGLAGVDE. The full CDR3 reads CAWSVSGLAGVDEQYF.

In its sample, this clone was seen many times. The read terminates 3 residues before the CDR3 end, so the remaining end is supplied by the germline J gene. The genes are TRBV7-6 and TRBJ1-3; D unresolved. Germline-derived CDR1 and CDR2 are SGHVS and FNYEAQ. The V end was cut by 5 bases, the J end by 2 bases, with 13 bases between. The CDR3 is 15 residues long. This CDR3 is CASSAGSWAGNTIYF. The CDR3 bases that were read are TGTGCCAGCAGCGCAGGAAGCTGGGCTGGAAACACC.

This clone was seen ten or more times. Read sequence stops 3 residues before the CDR3 end, and the germline J gene provides the missing end. V usage is TRBV2 and J usage is TRBJ2-7; TRBD2 matches at 10 bases. The CDR3 sequence is 13 residues long. Looked up from germline, CDR1 is SNHLY and CDR2 is FYNNEI. The trim removed 10 bases at V and 6 bases at J, leaving 9 bases unmatched. Partial CDR3 DNA: TGTGCCAACGCCGGGACTAGCGTTAGCGAG. Protein sequence: CANAGTSVSE. The CDR3, in full, reads CANAGTSVSEQYF.

Points on this clone: The read gets to within 3 residues of the CDR3 end, and the germline J gene fills in the rest. The chain employs TRBV20-1 and TRBJ2-7; 7 nucleotides agree with TRBD1. The CDR3 extends over 14 amino acids. Germline loops: CDR1 DFQATT, CDR2 SNEGSKA (reference sequence). The J segment lost 3 bases and the V segment lost 6 bases, leaving 11 bases of the junction unmatched. The DNA read from the CDR3 is TGCAGTGCCGACCCACTGGGACAGCACTACGAG. It yields the protein CSADPLGQHYE. The CDR3 as a whole reads CSADPLGQHYEQYF.

At least ten counts were recorded for this clone. The read comes to an end 3 residues before the CDR3 does, leaving the germline J gene to fill in the end. The gene calls are TRBV4-1 and TRBJ2-7; D is undetermined. Looked up from germline, CDR1 is MGHRA and CDR2 is YSYEKL. The CDR3 contains 14 residues. Between the trimmed V and J ends, which lost 4 bases and 4 bases, there was a span of 14 bases. The CDR3: CASSPSYKGYEQYF. CDR3 bases read: TGCGCCAGCAGCCCATCTTACAAAGGTTACGAG.

On this clone itself: The read halts 3 residues ahead of the CDR3 end, with the missing end drawn from the germline J gene. The V and J genes are TRBV11-2 and TRBJ2-5; D is unresolved. The CDR3 is 11 residues long. Germline CDR1 is SGHAT and CDR2 is FQNNGV. The ends were cut back, 5 bases at V and 4 bases at J, with 5 bases in the middle. The CDR3 reads CASSLTETQYF. The covered CDR3 bases are TGTGCCAGCAGCCTAACAGAGACC.